The clone carrying this T cell receptor (beta chain) has only one observation. The antigen remains unidentified. Looked up from germline, CDR1 is SGHRS and CDR2 is YFSETQ. The ends lost 7 bases at V and 5 bases at J; junction bases unmatched: 9. The CDR3 length is 15 residues. Reverse transcribing all isolated RNA meant expressed TCRB transcripts were sequenced. Only in-frame clones appear in the TCRdb table, and some are missing; sequencing was by immunoSEQ multiplex PCR. The sample contains approximately 200,000 clones, about 10% of which appear only once. This sample is part of a study of beta chain features in type 1 diabetes. About the study: Healthy donors and patients showed comparable age, gender and cell yields. Whole-study findings and limits: Within each of all four CD4+ subsets, Type 1 diabetes patients had TCRB CDR3s that were moderately but significantly shorter.

This clonotype originated in a young woman in good health. J is TRBJ2-7 and V is TRBV5-1; 13 bases fit TRBD2. Material: naive CD4+ T cells from blood. The CDR3 region has the DNA TGCGCCAGCTATAAAGGGACTAGCGGGAACCACGAGCAGTACTTC. As protein: CASYKGTSGNHEQYF.